Following are 32 T cell receptor beta chains from one sample sequenced in a study of blood T cell repertoires in COVID-19. Assay used: immunoSEQ multiplex PCR; TCRdb lists only in-frame clones, some missing. The sample records roughly 200,000 clones, approximately 86% being singletons. Sequenced material: peripheral blood. These receptors originate from a man aged 18 to 35 with active or convalescent COVID-19.

The count of this clone is one. The chain uses TRBV18 and TRBJ1-2; 7 nucleotides match TRBD1. The CDR3 runs to 15 residues. Trimming at V came to 3 bases and at J to 8 bases, leaving 12 bases not matched to a gene. Germline values: CDR1 KGHSH, CDR2 LQKENI. The CDR3 loop reads CASSPWDSDIWGYTF. DNA for the CDR3: TGTGCCAGCTCACCCTGGGACAGTGACATTTGGGGCTACACCTTC. Drawing the rest from reference TRBV18 and TRBJ1-2, the complete variable domain is NAGVMQNPRHLVRRRGQEARLRCSPMKGHSHVYWYRQLPEEGLKFMVYLQKENIIDESGMPKERFSAEFPKEGPSILRIQQVVRGDSAAYFCASSPWDSDIWGYTFGSGTRLTVV.

Written as DNA, the CDR3 is TGTGCCAGCAGCTCCGACCCCGGGACAGGTCTCCCCTACACCTTC. Translation: CASSSDPGTGLPYTF. V gene TRBV11-1 combines with J gene TRBJ1-2; 8 bases align to TRBD1. J lost 10 bases, V lost 4 bases, and 14 bases had no gene match. The CDR3 sequence is 15 residues long. Germline V gene data show CDR1 as SGHAT and CDR2 as FQDESV (reference sequence).

The rearrangement links TRBV19 to TRBJ2-1, with 13 nucleotides matching TRBD2. V lost 6 bases to trimming and J lost 7 bases; unmatched junction nucleotides: 6. CDR1 and CDR2 (germline): LNHDA, SQIVND (reference sequence). This CDR3 comprises 15 residues. The CDR3 protein is CASSPLAGGLNEQFF. CDR3 DNA sequence: TGTGCCAGTAGCCCACTAGCGGGAGGGCTGAATGAGCAGTTCTTC.

In DNA, the CDR3 is TGTGCCAGTAGTATAGAACTCGGCCTTCAACGGAGGGGCACTGAAGCTTTCTTT. As protein: CASSIELGLQRRGTEAFF. The chain is built from TRBV19 and TRBJ1-1; a weak D match, TRBD1 (5 bases). Germline CDR1 and CDR2: LNHDA and SQIVND (reference sequence). V was cut by 0 bases and J by 4 bases, with 21 bases left in between. The CDR3 consists of 18 residues.

The J gene is TRBJ2-3, the V gene TRBV6-5; D is unclear. Trimming cost V 6 bases and J 4 bases, with 14 bases left between them. CDR3 size: 14 residues. The germline gives CDR1 MNHEY, CDR2 SVGAGI. In nucleotides, the CDR3 is TGTGCCAGCAGCCGAGCTTATCCGTCAGATACGCAGTATTTT. Its translation is CASSRAYPSDTQYF.

This clone is a singleton in its sample. The rearrangement joins TRBV28 to TRBJ1-1; tentative D call: TRBD1 (6 bases). V was trimmed by 6 bases and J by 0 bases, leaving 20 bases between them. CDR1 and CDR2 (germline): MDHEN, SYDVKM. The CDR3 contains 17 residues. In nucleotides, the CDR3 is TGTGCCAGCAGCCTTACCGGGGGGCGATTCATGAACACTGAAGCTTTCTTT. Translation: CASSLTGGRFMNTEAFF.

The chain recombines TRBV7-3 with TRBJ2-2, with 7 bases that match TRBD2. Germline V CDR1 and CDR2: SGHTA, FQGTGA. The CDR3 has 16 residues. J was trimmed by 5 bases and V by 8 bases; bases with no gene match: 14. CDR3: CASPLGRGDETGELFF. The CDR3 nucleotides read TGTGCCAGCCCCCTCGGCCGGGGGGATGAGACCGGGGAGCTGTTTTTT. The variable domain in full, completed from reference TRBV7-3 and TRBJ2-2, reads GAGVSQTPSNKVTEKGKYVELRCDPISGHTALYWYRQSLGQGPEFLIYFQGTGAADDSGLPNDRFFAVRPEGSVSTLKIQRTERGDSAVYLCASPLGRGDETGELFFGEGSRLTVL.

This clone appeared a few times. This chain uses TRBV6-2 or TRBV6-3 with TRBJ2-5, with TRBD2 matching over 15 bases. V was pared by 5 bases and J by 5 bases, with 6 bases of the junction left unmatched. Germline V gene sequence: CDR1 MNHEY, CDR2 SVGEGT. The CDR3 extends over 16 amino acids. The CDR3 DNA is TGTGCCAGCAGTCCCCGGACTAGCGGGAGGGGGGAGACCCAGTACTTC. This sequence encodes CASSPRTSGRGETQYF.

V is TRBV2 and J is TRBJ1-3; TRBD1 might be the D (6 bases). The CDR3 contains 16 residues. V dropped 7 bases and J dropped 2 bases, with 18 bases sitting between them. The germline CDR1 and CDR2 sequences are SNHLY and FYNNEI. CDR3 protein: CASKGSAGDTGNTIYF. CDR3 bases: TGTGCCAGCAAAGGTTCGGCTGGGGACACTGGAAACACCATATATTTT.

The chain employs TRBV9 and TRBJ1-1; tentative D call: TRBD1 (5 bases). The CDR3 contains 14 residues. Looked up from germline, CDR1 is SGDLS and CDR2 is YYNGEE. V was shortened by 3 bases and J by 0 bases, with 9 bases between the two germline ends. CDR3 nucleotides: TGTGCCAGCAGCGAGGGCAGGGTGAACACTGAAGCTTTCTTT. The encoded protein is CASSEGRVNTEAFF.

The genes are TRBV3-1 (or the pseudogene TRBV3-2) and TRBJ1-5, with D hard to call. The ends were cut back, 5 bases at V and 0 bases at J, with 11 bases in the middle. The CDR3 sequence is 15 residues long. Germline CDR1 reads LGHDT; CDR2 reads YNNKEL (reference sequence). This CDR3 is CASSDTAGSNQPQHF. As DNA, the CDR3 is TGTGCCAGCAGCGACACGGCGGGTAGCAATCAGCCCCAGCATTTT.

The CDR3 DNA is TGCGCCAGCAGTGAGGTAGGACGGGATAAAACTGGAAACACCATATATTTT. Amino acid sequence: CASSEVGRDKTGNTIYF. The gene calls are TRBV10-1 and TRBJ1-3; D remains ambiguous. This CDR3 spans 17 amino acids. Per the germline V gene, CDR1 is WNHNN and CDR2 is SYGVQD (reference sequence). The ends were cut back, 2 bases at V and 2 bases at J, with 16 bases in the middle.

The chain carries TRBV24-1 and TRBJ1-1; D possibly corresponds to TRBD1 (6 bases). V was clipped by 7 bases and J by 10 bases, with 15 bases between them. Germline lookup yields CDR1 KGHDR and CDR2 SFDVKD. The CDR3 spans 12 residues. The CDR3 loop reads CATRGGAGGAFF. CDR3 DNA: TGTGCCACCAGAGGGGGAGCAGGCGGAGCTTTCTTT.

The CDR3 bases are TGCGCCAGCCGAACCTCGCAGGGGCGACGCACTGAAGCTTTCTTT. This gives the protein CASRTSQGRRTEAFF. The V gene is TRBV5-1, the J gene TRBJ1-1; TRBD1 might be the D (6 bases). The CDR3 spans 15 residues. The germline CDR1 and CDR2 sequences are SGHRS and YFSETQ. Trimming left V 7 bases short and J 4 bases short, with 20 bases between.

The chain is built from TRBV6-5 and TRBJ1-2, with D possibly matching TRBD1 (5 bases). CDR1 and CDR2 from the germline V gene are MNHEY and SVGAGI. Between the trimmed V and J ends, which lost 2 bases and 4 bases, there was a span of 11 bases. CDR3 length equals 14 residues. Here the CDR3 DNA reads TGTGCCAGCAGTTACCGGGAGCAGGGCTATGGCTACACCTTC. It encodes CASSYREQGYGYTF.

The chain is built from TRBV28 and TRBJ2-7, with 8 bases that match TRBD1. The V gene's germline CDR1 is MDHEN and CDR2 SYDVKM. This CDR3 has 15 amino acids. The ends lost 8 bases at V and 5 bases at J; junction bases unmatched: 14. The CDR3 nucleotides read TGTGCCAGCGAGGTAATGGGGACAGGAATCAACGAGCAGTACTTC. Protein sequence: CASEVMGTGINEQYF. Full variable domain (rest looked up from reference TRBV28 and TRBJ2-7): DVKVTQSSRYLVKRTGEKVFLECVQDMDHENMFWYRQDPGLGLRLIYFSYDVKMKEKGDIPEGYSVSREKKERFSLILESASTNQTSMYLCASEVMGTGINEQYFGPGTRLTVT.

The gene calls are TRBV6-1 and TRBJ1-1, with TRBD1 as a possible D gene (6 bases). Trimming removed 3 bases from V and 0 bases from J, with 8 bases in between. This CDR3 spans 14 amino acids. The germline CDR1 and CDR2 sequences are MNHNS and SASEGT. As DNA, the CDR3 is TGTGCCAGCAGTGAGCGGGGGCTGAACACTGAAGCTTTCTTT. This translates into CASSERGLNTEAFF.

This clone was seen many times. This chain connects TRBV30 to TRBJ1-5; 7 bases agree with TRBD1. The V gene's germline CDR1 is GTSNPN and CDR2 SVGIG (reference sequence). CDR3 length: 16 residues. V lost 5 bases, J lost 4 bases, and 14 bases stayed unmatched. CDR3 protein: CAWSVQGVTGNQPQHF. CDR3 DNA: TGTGCCTGGTCGGTGCAGGGGGTAACTGGTAATCAGCCCCAGCATTTT.

This clone came up a few times. The chain links TRBV14 to TRBJ2-7; the D is unclear. CDR1 and CDR2 from the germline V gene are SGHDN and FVKESK. The CDR3 runs to 16 residues. The ends were cut back, 4 bases at V and 0 bases at J, with 16 bases in the middle. The CDR3 bases are TGTGCCAGCAGCCCGTCCTTACTCCTGTTCTCCTACGAGCAGTACTTC. The encoded protein is CASSPSLLLFSYEQYF.

The CDR3 nucleotides read TGTGCCACGACCGGGACAGTGGGCTATGGCTACACCTTC. As protein: CATTGTVGYGYTF. The rearrangement links TRBV6-5 to TRBJ1-2, with 7 bases lining up with TRBD1. Germline CDR1 reads MNHEY; CDR2 reads SVGAGI. This CDR3 is built from 13 residues. With V trimmed by 10 bases and J by 4 bases, 9 bases remained unmatched.

The chain recombines TRBV30 with TRBJ1-5; 10 nucleotides agree with TRBD1. Germline V gene lookup returns CDR1 GTSNPN and CDR2 SVGIG (reference sequence). With V trimmed by 3 bases and J by 7 bases, 6 bases remained unmatched. The CDR3 totals 14 residues. Written as DNA, the CDR3 is TGTGCCTGGAGCGTGGACAGGGGGGGACAGCCCCAGCATTTT. It translates to CAWSVDRGGQPQHF.

The gene calls are TRBV5-4 and TRBJ2-2; 11 nucleotides match TRBD1. V was clipped by 6 bases and J by 7 bases; unmatched bases: 8. The CDR3 consists of 15 residues. Germline V gene sequence: CDR1 SGHNT, CDR2 YYREEE (reference sequence). CDR3 protein: CASTSGDRGVGELFF. In DNA, the CDR3 is TGTGCCAGCACCTCTGGGGACAGGGGGGTCGGGGAGCTGTTTTTT. The full variable domain, completed using reference TRBV5-4 and TRBJ2-2, is ETGVTQSPTHLIKTRGQQVTLRCSSQSGHNTVSWYQQALGQGPQFIFQYYREEENGRGNFPPRFSGLQFPNYSSELNVNALELDDSALYLCASTSGDRGVGELFFGEGSRLTVL.

V and J are TRBV19 and TRBJ1-6; D is unresolved. Germline CDR1 and CDR2: LNHDA and SQIVND (reference sequence). The CDR3 has 15 amino acids. V shed 5 bases and J shed 14 bases, with 22 bases lying between them. The CDR3 nucleotides are TGTGCCAGTAGTGTCTCGGACGCAGGACCGGAGGCCCTCCACTTT. The encoded protein is CASSVSDAGPEALHF.

In its sample, this clone was seen once. This chain links TRBV6-1 with TRBJ1-5, with D uncertain. The CDR3 loop spans 16 amino acids. Trimming pared 3 bases from V and 3 bases from J, leaving 15 bases between. Germline V CDR1 and CDR2: MNHNS, SASEGT. CDR3 amino acids: CASSEDLTITNQPQHF. The CDR3 DNA reads TGTGCCAGCAGTGAGGACTTGACCATCACCAATCAGCCCCAGCATTTT.

The chain is built from TRBV24-1 and TRBJ1-2; D is perhaps TRBD1 (5 bases). The CDR3 consists of 12 residues. V dropped 7 bases and J dropped 4 bases, with 9 bases sitting between them. CDR1 KGHDR and CDR2 SFDVKD come from the germline V gene. The CDR3 reads CATRDDSYGYTF. The CDR3, as DNA: TGTGCCACCAGGGATGACAGCTATGGCTACACCTTC.

The chain has TRBV7-9 and TRBJ2-5; 8 bases line up with TRBD1. Germline CDR1 SEHNR, CDR2 FQNEAQ (reference sequence). Trimming cost V 3 bases and J 5 bases; bases outside gene matches: 5. This CDR3 contains 14 residues. The CDR3 here is CASSFGQGRETQYF. As DNA, the CDR3 is TGTGCCAGCAGCTTCGGACAGGGCCGGGAGACCCAGTACTTC.

The genes are TRBV4-2 and TRBJ2-5; 7 nucleotides align to TRBD2. The CDR3 runs 14 residues. Germline lookup yields CDR1 LGHNA and CDR2 YNFKEQ. The trim removed 0 bases at V and 5 bases at J, leaving 3 bases unmatched. The CDR3 region is CASSQDGREETQYF. For the CDR3, the DNA is TGTGCCAGCAGCCAAGATGGGCGGGAGGAGACCCAGTACTTC.

The genes are TRBV7-6 and TRBJ2-7; possible D gene TRBD1, 5 bases. CDR1 SGHVS and CDR2 FNYEAQ come from the germline V gene. The V gene lost 4 bases and the J gene lost 2 bases, with 12 bases spanning the gap. The CDR3 runs to 14 residues. CDR3 loop: CASSSAGLAYEQYF. The CDR3 nucleotides read TGTGCCAGCAGCTCCGCAGGGTTGGCCTACGAGCAGTACTTC.

V is TRBV28 and J is TRBJ2-5; tentatively, D is TRBD2 (5 bases). Per germline, CDR1 MDHEN and CDR2 SYDVKM. There are 13 residues in the CDR3. V lost 6 bases and J 2 bases, leaving 10 bases between the germline ends. CDR3 bases: TGTGCCAGCAGACGAGGGCAGCAAGAGACCCAGTACTTC. It codes for CASRRGQQETQYF.

This chain connects TRBV28 to TRBJ2-7, with D unresolved. Germline CDR1 is MDHEN and CDR2 is SYDVKM. V was shortened by 9 bases and J by 0 bases, with 15 bases between the two germline ends. The CDR3 runs to 14 residues. CDR3 sequence: CASSRALNSYEQYF. CDR3 nucleotides: TGTGCCAGTTCTCGAGCCCTAAACTCCTACGAGCAGTACTTC.

The genes are TRBV18 and TRBJ2-3; D perhaps matches TRBD2 (5 bases). Germline V CDR1 and CDR2: KGHSH, LQKENI. The ends were cut back, 2 bases at V and 3 bases at J, with 12 bases in the middle. There are 15 residues in the CDR3. CDR3 loop: CASSPTLGNTDTQYF. In nucleotides, the CDR3 is TGTGCCAGCTCACCAACACTAGGTAATACAGATACGCAGTATTTT.

This chain connects TRBV27 to TRBJ1-5; maybe TRBD1 (6 bases). This CDR3 spans 14 amino acids. The germline V gene has CDR1 MNHEY and CDR2 SMNVEV (reference sequence). Trimming pared 2 bases from V and 5 bases from J, leaving 10 bases between. The CDR3 DNA is TGTGCCAGCAGTTTAGGCAGGGGCGATCAGCCCCAGCATTTT. Encoded protein: CASSLGRGDQPQHF.